What follows is one T cell receptor (beta chain) and its context. Its matching antigen is unknown. Germline values: CDR1 SNHLY, CDR2 FYNNEI. V was pared by 7 bases and J by 0 bases, with 7 bases between. This CDR3 has 12 residues. These data come from a study of cytomegalovirus exposure and HLA in healthy donors. Study-level results: Later on, a genetic analysis was performed. It linked a missense variant in DCLRE1C with V- and J-gene trimming of TCR beta.

The PCR employed 60 Vbeta primers together with 13 Jbeta primers. Clones were read by immunoSEQ multiplex PCR, and TCRdb kept only the in-frame ones, dropping some. This sample has approximately 110,000 clones, with roughly three quarters found just once. Sequencing used PBMCs. The sequence derives from a woman in her fifties or sixties in good health and CMV-seropositive. This chain connects TRBV2 to TRBJ2-7; no firm D call. The CDR3 loop reads CASTGVSYEQYF. For the CDR3, the DNA is TGTGCCAGCACAGGTGTCTCCTACGAGCAGTACTTC.